Listed here are 27 T cell receptor beta chains from one sample, sequenced in a study of T cell changes during pregnancy in multiple sclerosis. Sequenced by immunoSEQ multiplex PCR; TCRdb stores in-frame clones only, minus some. The table records some 100,000 clones, approximately 90% of them present only once. The specimen was peripheral blood, collected in the second trimester of pregnancy. The origin of the receptors is a female donor with multiple sclerosis, enrolled in a pregnancy study.

The V and J genes are TRBV19 and TRBJ1-2; no reliable D call. Trimming shortened V by 7 bases and J by 4 bases, and 13 bases separated the two germline ends. The CDR3 sequence is 13 residues long. Germline CDR1 LNHDA, CDR2 SQIVND (reference sequence). The DNA for the CDR3 is TGTGCCAGTAAAGAGGCCCCCGGCTATGGCTACACCTTC. It encodes CASKEAPGYGYTF.

V usage is TRBV30 and J usage is TRBJ1-2, with D possibly matching TRBD1 (6 bases). V lost 0 bases and J lost 8, with 16 bases in between. This CDR3 spans 14 amino acids. Germline V gene lookup returns CDR1 GTSNPN and CDR2 SVGIG (reference sequence). The chain's CDR3 is CAWSVHRERIGYTF. CDR3 nucleotide sequence: TGTGCCTGGAGTGTACACAGGGAGAGAATAGGCTACACCTTC.

CDR3 protein: CASSIVGTENTGELFF. The DNA for the CDR3 is TGTGCCAGTAGTATAGTGGGGACTGAGAACACCGGGGAGCTGTTTTTT. This chain links TRBV19 with TRBJ2-2; TRBD2 is a possible D gene (6 bases). CDR3 length: 16 residues. The ends were cut back, 1 base at V and 1 base at J, with 10 bases in the middle. In germline, CDR1 is LNHDA, CDR2 SQIVND (reference sequence).

The chain joins TRBV15 to TRBJ2-1; tentatively, D is TRBD2 (6 bases). This CDR3 region has 16 residues. Trimming cost V 1 base and J 5 bases, with 15 bases left between them. Germline V gives CDR1 LNHNV, CDR2 YYDKDF (reference sequence). The CDR3 nucleotides are TGTGCCACCAGCAGAGCGTTCGCGGAGGGTCACAATGAGCAGTTCTTC. Translation gives CATSRAFAEGHNEQFF.

This rearrangement joins TRBV6-5 to TRBJ2-3, with D unclear. Trimming cost V 3 bases and J 1 base, with 14 bases left between them. The germline V gene encodes CDR1 MNHEY and CDR2 SVGAGI. This CDR3 comprises 16 residues. This CDR3 reads CASSYEPRSGTDTQYF. The CDR3 DNA is TGTGCCAGCAGTTATGAGCCGCGGAGTGGCACAGATACGCAGTATTTT.

The genes are TRBV18 and TRBJ2-1; 8 positions agree with TRBD1. The germline V gene has CDR1 KGHSH and CDR2 LQKENI. Trimming removed 3 bases from V and 10 bases from J; junction bases left unmatched: 5. The CDR3 extends over 13 amino acids. As DNA, the CDR3 is TGTGCCAGCTCACCCGAACAGGGGGGAGAGCAGTTCTTC. Amino acid sequence: CASSPEQGGEQFF.

The rearrangement joins TRBV25-1 to TRBJ2-5, with a tentative D call TRBD2 (6 bases). This CDR3 comprises 15 residues. Germline CDR1 and CDR2: MGHDK and SYGVNS. Trimming took 6 bases from V and 2 from J, leaving 16 bases between them. CDR3: CASSERLVGQETQYF. Written as DNA, the CDR3 is TGTGCCAGCAGCGAACGACTAGTCGGTCAAGAGACCCAGTACTTC.

For the CDR3, the DNA is TGTGCCTGGAGTTGGACAGGGGGCAACGAGCAGTACTTC. Translation: CAWSWTGGNEQYF. The rearrangement links TRBV30 to TRBJ2-7, with TRBD1 matching 11 bases. This CDR3 contains 13 residues. V shed 2 bases, J shed 5 bases, and the junction held 2 bases outside the gene matches. Looked up from germline, CDR1 is GTSNPN and CDR2 is SVGIG (reference sequence).

This clone is a singleton in its sample. The chain carries TRBV7-9 and TRBJ2-1, with a possible D match to TRBD1 (6 bases). The V and J ends lost 5 bases and 6 bases respectively, with 11 bases between them. Germline V lookup: CDR1 SEHNR, CDR2 FQNEAQ (reference sequence). The CDR3 totals 13 residues. CDR3 nucleotide sequence: TGTGCCAGCAGCACAGACAGGACCAATGAGCAGTTCTTC. Protein sequence: CASSTDRTNEQFF.

V is TRBV29-1 and J is TRBJ2-7; 7 bases are a match to TRBD2. Trimming at V came to 2 bases and at J to 6 bases, leaving 4 bases not matched to a gene. CDR1 SQVTM and CDR2 ANQGSEA come from the germline V gene. The CDR3 runs to 12 residues. CDR3 region: CSVERGGPEQYF. CDR3 DNA sequence: TGCAGCGTTGAAAGGGGAGGGCCCGAGCAGTACTTC.

The J gene is TRBJ2-6, the V gene TRBV27, with 7 positions matching TRBD1. J lost 1 base, V lost 6 bases, and 9 bases had no gene match. This CDR3 comprises 17 residues. Germline CDR1 and CDR2: MNHEY and SMNVEV (reference sequence). The CDR3 DNA reads TGTGCCAGCAGCGACAGGGTTTTTATTTCTGGGGCCAACGTCCTGACTTTC. This translates into CASSDRVFISGANVLTF.

This chain joins TRBV5-1 and TRBJ1-5, with D unclear. V shed 0 bases and J shed 5 bases, with 12 bases lying between them. The CDR3 has 15 residues. The V gene's germline CDR1 is SGHRS and CDR2 YFSETQ. CDR3 protein: CASSLGGNGDQPQHF. The CDR3 coding sequence is TGCGCCAGCAGCTTGGGCGGGAACGGTGATCAGCCCCAGCATTTT.

This chain joins TRBV2 and TRBJ2-3; 8 bases map to TRBD1. The CDR3 length is 13 residues. The V gene's germline CDR1 is SNHLY and CDR2 FYNNEI. Trimming cost V 5 bases and J 5 bases; bases outside gene matches: 3. CDR3 DNA sequence: TGTGCCAGCAGTCCAGGGGGCGTAGATACGCAGTATTTT. Amino acid sequence: CASSPGGVDTQYF. Full variable domain (outside the CDR3, taken from reference TRBV2 and TRBJ2-3): EPEVTQTPSHQVTQMGQEVILRCVPISNHLYFYWYRQILGQKVEFLVSFYNNEISEKSEIFDDQFSVERPDGSNFTLKIRSTKLEDSAMYFCASSPGGVDTQYFGPGTRLTVL.

The chain uses TRBV30 and TRBJ1-5; no reliable D call. The germline CDR1 and CDR2 sequences are GTSNPN and SVGIG (reference sequence). Trimming took 2 bases from V and 3 from J, leaving 5 bases between them. The CDR3 contains 12 residues. In DNA, the CDR3 is TGTGCCTGGAGTCAGAACAATCAGCCCCAGCATTTT. Translating gives CAWSQNNQPQHF.

This sequence joins TRBV19 and TRBJ2-3, with a tentative D call TRBD2 (7 bases). The CDR3 is made up of 15 amino acids. V was clipped by 10 bases and J by 0 bases, with 17 bases between them. Germline values: CDR1 LNHDA, CDR2 SQIVND (reference sequence). The CDR3 loop reads CATAPGGLSTDTQYF. DNA for the CDR3: TGTGCCACCGCCCCGGGGGGCCTAAGCACAGATACGCAGTATTTT. The full variable domain, its missing parts supplied by reference TRBV19 and TRBJ2-3, is DGGITQSPKYLFRKEGQNVTLSCEQNLNHDAMYWYRQDPGQGLRLIYYSQIVNDFQKGDIAEGYSVSREKKESFPLTVTSAQKNPTAFYLCATAPGGLSTDTQYFGPGTRLTVL.

The chain links TRBV2 to TRBJ2-7, with 7 positions matching TRBD1. Germline V gene sequence: CDR1 SNHLY, CDR2 FYNNEI. The CDR3 is 13 amino acids. Unmatched junction bases numbered 8, after V lost 6 bases and J lost 6 bases. Here the CDR3 reads CASRAGGTGEQYF. CDR3 DNA: TGTGCCAGCAGGGCAGGGGGAACCGGCGAGCAGTACTTC.

This clone was observed once. The chain uses TRBV5-8 and TRBJ1-5; TRBD1 matches at 7 bases. This CDR3 comprises 15 residues. V gave up 0 bases and J gave up 6 bases; unmatched junction bases: 6. CDR1 SGHTS and CDR2 YDEGEE come from the germline V gene. CDR3 nucleotide sequence: TGTGCCAGCAGCTTGGTCAGGGGGAGTACTCAGCCCCAGCATTTT. Protein product: CASSLVRGSTQPQHF.

The J gene is TRBJ1-5, the V gene TRBV19, with TRBD1 identical over 12 bases. The germline V gene encodes CDR1 LNHDA and CDR2 SQIVND (reference sequence). Trimming at V came to 11 bases and at J to 6 bases, leaving 5 bases not matched to a gene. The CDR3 extends over 13 amino acids. CDR3 coding DNA: TGTGCCTGTGGGACAGGGGGCGTTCAGCCCCAGCATTTT. Protein sequence: CACGTGGVQPQHF.

This chain joins TRBV30 and TRBJ1-6; possible D gene TRBD1, 6 bases. The CDR3 has 14 residues. Germline loops: CDR1 GTSNPN, CDR2 SVGIG (reference sequence). The ends were cut back, 4 bases at V and 7 bases at J, with 14 bases in the middle. CDR3 region: CAWTTTGLNSPLHF. The CDR3 bases are TGTGCCTGGACTACGACAGGATTAAATTCACCCCTCCACTTT.

This chain links TRBV30 with TRBJ2-2; 9 nucleotides agree with TRBD2. CDR3 size: 15 residues. Per the germline V gene, CDR1 is GTSNPN and CDR2 is SVGIG (reference sequence). The J segment lost 5 bases and the V segment lost 1 base, leaving 5 bases of the junction unmatched. The CDR3 spells CAWSALAGSTGELFF. The CDR3 DNA reads TGTGCCTGGAGTGCTCTAGCGGGAAGTACCGGGGAGCTGTTTTTT.

This clone showed up just once. The rearrangement uses TRBV6-5 and TRBJ2-4; a possible D gene is TRBD1 (6 bases). The germline V and J ends were trimmed by 7 bases and 8 bases, with 18 bases remaining between them. CDR1 is MNHEY and CDR2 is SVGAGI in the germline V gene. This CDR3 spans 14 amino acids. The CDR3 sequence is CASNNPGVSDIQYF. The CDR3 DNA is TGTGCCAGCAACAATCCAGGGGTCTCGGACATTCAGTACTTC.

The chain carries TRBV6-5 and TRBJ1-1; 11 nucleotides agree with TRBD1. The CDR3 is made up of 16 amino acids. V shed 1 base, J shed 5 bases, and the junction held 6 bases outside the gene matches. CDR1 is MNHEY and CDR2 is SVGAGI in the germline V gene. The CDR3 reads CASSYLKDRGPTEAFF. The DNA for the CDR3 is TGTGCCAGCAGTTACTTAAAGGACAGGGGGCCTACTGAAGCTTTCTTT.

This sequence joins TRBV4-1 and TRBJ2-2; D possibly corresponds to TRBD2 (6 bases). The CDR3 runs to 16 residues. Germline CDR1 MGHRA, CDR2 YSYEKL. V was clipped by 4 bases and J by 3 bases, with 15 bases between them. The CDR3 region has the DNA TGCGCCAGCAGCCTAGAACTCGGAGGGTACACCGGGGAGCTGTTTTTT. Its translation: CASSLELGGYTGELFF.

The J gene is TRBJ2-3, the V gene TRBV5-1, with D perhaps matching TRBD2 (6 bases). The CDR3 extends over 17 amino acids. V was clipped by 4 bases and J by 1 base, with 19 bases between them. CDR1 and CDR2 from the germline V gene are SGHRS and YFSETQ. In DNA form, the CDR3 reads TGCGCCAGCAGCCCCGGAAGGAGGGGCGACCGCACAGATACGCAGTATTTT. This sequence encodes CASSPGRRGDRTDTQYF. Together with reference TRBV5-1 and TRBJ2-3, the CDR3 gives the full variable domain: KAGVTQTPRYLIKTRGQQVTLSCSPISGHRSVSWYQQTPGQGLQFLFEYFSETQRNKGNFPGRFSGRQFSNSRSEMNVSTLELGDSALYLCASSPGRRGDRTDTQYFGPGTRLTVL.

V usage is TRBV6-1 and J usage is TRBJ2-5; 14 bases agree with TRBD2. Germline V CDR1 and CDR2: MNHNS, SASEGT. The J segment lost 4 bases and the V segment lost 6 bases, leaving 4 bases of the junction unmatched. The CDR3 consists of 15 residues. Here the CDR3 DNA reads TGTGCCAGCAGCCTGACTAGCGGGAGGGCAGAGACCCAGTACTTC. This sequence encodes CASSLTSGRAETQYF.

CDR3 sequence (DNA): TGCAGCGTTGAAGTAGTGTCTAGCGGGAGGGTTTGGGTTTACAATGAGCAGTTCTTC. It yields the protein CSVEVVSSGRVWVYNEQFF. The rearrangement links TRBV29-1 to TRBJ2-1, with 12 bases aligning to TRBD2. The CDR3 contains 19 residues. Trimming took 1 base from V and 4 from J; bases not matched to a gene: 14. Germline values: CDR1 SQVTM, CDR2 ANQGSEA.

This chain joins TRBV28 and TRBJ2-2; maybe TRBD2 (6 bases). CDR3 length: 14 amino acids. V was clipped by 6 bases and J by 4 bases, with 12 bases between them. Germline V gene data show CDR1 as MDHEN and CDR2 as SYDVKM. This CDR3 is CASRPGTFTGELFF. Written as DNA, the CDR3 is TGTGCCAGCAGACCCGGGACTTTCACCGGGGAGCTGTTTTTT.